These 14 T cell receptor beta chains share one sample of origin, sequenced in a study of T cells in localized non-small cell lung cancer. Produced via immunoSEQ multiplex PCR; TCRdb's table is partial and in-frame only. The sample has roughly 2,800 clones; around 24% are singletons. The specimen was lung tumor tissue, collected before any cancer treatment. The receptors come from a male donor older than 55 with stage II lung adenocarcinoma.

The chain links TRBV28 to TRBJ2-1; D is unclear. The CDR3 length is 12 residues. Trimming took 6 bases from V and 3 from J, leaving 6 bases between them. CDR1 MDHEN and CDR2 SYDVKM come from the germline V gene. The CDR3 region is CASSLSYNEQFF. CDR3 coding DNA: TGTGCCAGCAGCCTCAGCTACAATGAGCAGTTCTTC. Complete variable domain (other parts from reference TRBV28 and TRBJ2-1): DVKVTQSSRYLVKRTGEKVFLECVQDMDHENMFWYRQDPGLGLRLIYFSYDVKMKEKGDIPEGYSVSREKKERFSLILESASTNQTSMYLCASSLSYNEQFFGPGTRLTVL.

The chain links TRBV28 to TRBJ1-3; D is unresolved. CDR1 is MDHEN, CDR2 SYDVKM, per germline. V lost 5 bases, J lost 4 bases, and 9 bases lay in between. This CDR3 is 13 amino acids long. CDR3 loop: CASSLHGGNTIYF. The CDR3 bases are TGTGCCAGCAGTCTTCACGGCGGAAACACCATATATTTT.

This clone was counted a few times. Written as DNA, the CDR3 is TGTGCCAGCAGCCCGGGAGGGAGGGGGACCGGGGAGCTGTTTTTT. It codes for CASSPGGRGTGELFF. The J gene is TRBJ2-2, the V gene TRBV11-3, with 8 bases that match TRBD2. Trimming cost V 5 bases and J 5 bases; bases outside gene matches: 7. Per germline, CDR1 SGHNT and CDR2 YENEEA. This CDR3 comprises 15 residues.

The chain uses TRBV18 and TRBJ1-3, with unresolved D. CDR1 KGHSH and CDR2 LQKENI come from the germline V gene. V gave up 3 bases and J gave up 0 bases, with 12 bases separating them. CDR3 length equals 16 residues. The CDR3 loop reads CASSPQRVASGNTIYF. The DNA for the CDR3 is TGTGCCAGCTCACCCCAACGCGTGGCCTCTGGAAACACCATATATTTT.

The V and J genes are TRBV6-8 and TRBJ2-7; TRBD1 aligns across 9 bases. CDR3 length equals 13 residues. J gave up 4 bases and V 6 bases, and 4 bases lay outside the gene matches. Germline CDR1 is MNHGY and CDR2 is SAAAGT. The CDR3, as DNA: TGTGCCAGCAGGGGGACAGGGACATACGAGCAGTACTTC. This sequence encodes CASRGTGTYEQYF.

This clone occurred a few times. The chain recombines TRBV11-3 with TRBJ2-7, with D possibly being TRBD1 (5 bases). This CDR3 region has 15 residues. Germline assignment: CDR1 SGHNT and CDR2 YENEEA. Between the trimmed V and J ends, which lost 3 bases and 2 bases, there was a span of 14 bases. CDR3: CASSFRVVSTYEQYF. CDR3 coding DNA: TGTGCCAGCAGCTTCAGGGTCGTAAGCACCTACGAGCAGTACTTC.

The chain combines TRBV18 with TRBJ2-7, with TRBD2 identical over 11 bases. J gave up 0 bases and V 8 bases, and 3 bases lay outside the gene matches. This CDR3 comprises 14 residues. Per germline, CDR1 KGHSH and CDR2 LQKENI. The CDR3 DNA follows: TGTGCCAGCACTAGCGGGGGAAGCTCCTACGAGCAGTACTTC. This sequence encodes CASTSGGSSYEQYF.

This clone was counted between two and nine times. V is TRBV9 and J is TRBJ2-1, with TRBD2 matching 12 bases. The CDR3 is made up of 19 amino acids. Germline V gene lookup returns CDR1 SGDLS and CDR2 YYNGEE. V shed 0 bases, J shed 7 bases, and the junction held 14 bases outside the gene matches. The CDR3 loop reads CASSVGSSGRAHRGNEQFF. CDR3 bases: TGTGCCAGCAGCGTAGGGTCTAGCGGGAGGGCCCACCGGGGGAATGAGCAGTTCTTC.

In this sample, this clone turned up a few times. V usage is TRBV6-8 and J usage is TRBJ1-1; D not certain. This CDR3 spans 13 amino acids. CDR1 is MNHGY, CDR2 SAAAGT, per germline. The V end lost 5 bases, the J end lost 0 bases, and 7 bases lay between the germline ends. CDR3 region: CASSKNLNTEAFF. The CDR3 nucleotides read TGTGCCAGCAGTAAAAACCTGAACACTGAAGCTTTCTTT.

The CDR3 nucleotides are TGTGCCAGCAGCTTGTACGCGGGGGGCGACGAGCAGTACTTC. Its translation is CASSLYAGGDEQYF. The V gene is TRBV11-3, the J gene TRBJ2-7; 8 nucleotides agree with TRBD2. The CDR3 consists of 14 residues. With 3 bases clipped from V and 5 bases from J, the junction kept 6 bases outside the gene matches. Germline values: CDR1 SGHNT, CDR2 YENEEA.

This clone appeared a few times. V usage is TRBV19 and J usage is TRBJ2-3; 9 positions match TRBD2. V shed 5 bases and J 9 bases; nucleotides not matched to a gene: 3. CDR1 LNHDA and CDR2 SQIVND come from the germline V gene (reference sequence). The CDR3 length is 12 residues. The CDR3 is CASSLAGNTQYF. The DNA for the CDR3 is TGTGCCAGTAGTCTAGCGGGAAACACGCAGTATTTT.

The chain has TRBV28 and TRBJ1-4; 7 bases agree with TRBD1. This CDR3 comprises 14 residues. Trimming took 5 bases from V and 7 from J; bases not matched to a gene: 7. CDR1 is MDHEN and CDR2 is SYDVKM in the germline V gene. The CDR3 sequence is CASSKVTGREKLFF. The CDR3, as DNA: TGTGCCAGCAGTAAAGTGACAGGGCGTGAAAAACTGTTTTTT.

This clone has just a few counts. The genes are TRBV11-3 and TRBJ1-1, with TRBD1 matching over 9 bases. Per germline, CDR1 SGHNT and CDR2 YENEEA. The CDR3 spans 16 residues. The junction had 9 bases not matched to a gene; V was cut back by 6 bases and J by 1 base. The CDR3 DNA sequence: TGTGCCAGCAGTCTCCGGGGGACAGGGACGAACACTGAAGCTTTCTTT. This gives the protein CASSLRGTGTNTEAFF.

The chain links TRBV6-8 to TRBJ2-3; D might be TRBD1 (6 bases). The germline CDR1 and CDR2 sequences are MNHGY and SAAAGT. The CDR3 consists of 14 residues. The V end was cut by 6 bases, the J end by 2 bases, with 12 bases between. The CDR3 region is CASSRTVLTDTQYF. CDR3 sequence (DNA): TGTGCCAGCAGCCGGACAGTCCTCACAGATACGCAGTATTTT.